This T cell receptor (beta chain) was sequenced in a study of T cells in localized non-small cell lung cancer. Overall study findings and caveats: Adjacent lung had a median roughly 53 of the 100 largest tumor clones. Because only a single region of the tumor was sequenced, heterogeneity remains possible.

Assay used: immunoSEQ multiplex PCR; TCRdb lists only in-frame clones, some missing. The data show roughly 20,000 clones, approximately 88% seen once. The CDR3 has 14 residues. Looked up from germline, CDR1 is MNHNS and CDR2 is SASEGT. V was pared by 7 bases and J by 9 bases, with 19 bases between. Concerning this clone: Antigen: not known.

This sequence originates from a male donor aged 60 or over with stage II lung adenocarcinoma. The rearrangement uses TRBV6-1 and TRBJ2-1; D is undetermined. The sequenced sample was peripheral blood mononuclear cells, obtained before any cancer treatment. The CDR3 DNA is TGTGCCAGCACGCTGGGCTTCTCCACGGGTGAGCAGTTCTTC. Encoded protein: CASTLGFSTGEQFF.